A selection of T cell receptor beta chains follows, all from one sample in a study of vaccination and CD4 T cells after COVID-19. TCRdb recomputed calls from the PCR reads with MiXCR, one row per CDR3 protein. The top ten clones hold approximately 1.2% of a sample with about 20,000 distinct CDR3 sequences, around three fifths of them seen once. The specimen comprised CD4+ T cells from blood, sampled after SARS-CoV-2 vaccination. These receptors all come from a human donor who had recovered from COVID-19. Both conserved end residues are part of each CDR3. Fields, in order: D gene, V gene, J gene, clone size, CDR3 DNA, CDR3 protein. A D gene is named only where the DNA matches it firmly. Clone sizes are given selectively: once, few, many, or a class where the clone is expanded.

d_gene: .
v_gene: TRBV7-2
j_gene: TRBJ1-4
abundance: .
CDR3nt: TGTGCCAGCAGCTTGCATGGGGGGGTTAATGAAAAACTGTTTTTT
CDR3aa: CASSLHGGVNEKLFF

d_gene: .
v_gene: TRBV18
j_gene: TRBJ1-2
abundance: .
CDR3nt: TGTGCCAGCTCACCACCGGGCAGGCGGAGTGGCTACACCTTC
CDR3aa: CASSPPGRRSGYTF

d_gene: TRBD2
v_gene: TRBV4-2
j_gene: TRBJ2-3
abundance: .
CDR3nt: TGTGCCAGCAGCCAGACTAGCGGGGGCACAGATACGCAGTATTTT
CDR3aa: CASSQTSGGTDTQYF

d_gene: .
v_gene: TRBV20-1
j_gene: TRBJ1-5
abundance: few
CDR3nt: TGCAGTGCTCCCGAGAGGGGACGGGGGGACCAGCCCCAGCATTTT
CDR3aa: CSAPERGRGDQPQHF

d_gene: .
v_gene: TRBV19
j_gene: TRBJ1-2
abundance: few
CDR3nt: TGTGCCAGTAGTATAGGACAGGTTGGCATCTATGGCTACACCTTC
CDR3aa: CASSIGQVGIYGYTF

d_gene: .
v_gene: TRBV10-3
j_gene: TRBJ2-3
abundance: once
CDR3nt: TGTGCCAGTCGGGATCAACCCAGCACAGATACGCAGTATTTT
CDR3aa: CASRDQPSTDTQYF

d_gene: .
v_gene: TRBV20-1
j_gene: TRBJ2-7
abundance: .
CDR3nt: TGCAGTGCAAAACTTCGGGGGGCGCGAAACGAGCAGTACTTC
CDR3aa: CSAKLRGARNEQYF

d_gene: .
v_gene: TRBV7-8
j_gene: TRBJ2-5
abundance: few
CDR3nt: TGTGCCAGCAGCTTCCCGGGAGTAGAGACCCAGTACTTC
CDR3aa: CASSFPGVETQYF

d_gene: .
v_gene: TRBV6-4
j_gene: TRBJ2-5
abundance: .
CDR3nt: TGTGCCAGCAGTGACTCCGAAGGAGAGACCCAGTACTTC
CDR3aa: CASSDSEGETQYF

d_gene: TRBD1
v_gene: TRBV28
j_gene: TRBJ1-4
abundance: .
CDR3nt: TGTGCCAGCAGTTTAAGGGCAGGGGGTGAAAAACTGTTTTTT
CDR3aa: CASSLRAGGEKLFF

d_gene: .
v_gene: TRBV20-1
j_gene: TRBJ2-2
abundance: .
CDR3nt: TGCAGTGCTCGAACGACTGACTGGGAGCTGTTTTTT
CDR3aa: CSARTTDWELFF

d_gene: .
v_gene: TRBV5-8
j_gene: TRBJ1-5
abundance: .
CDR3nt: TGTGCCAGCACACCGCGGAGTAGCAATCAGCCCCAGCATTTT
CDR3aa: CASTPRSSNQPQHF

d_gene: TRBD2
v_gene: TRBV20-1
j_gene: TRBJ2-3
abundance: .
CDR3nt: TGCAGTGCTAGAGATCCCAGCGGGAGTCGCACAGATACGCAGTATTTT
CDR3aa: CSARDPSGSRTDTQYF

d_gene: TRBD2
v_gene: TRBV19
j_gene: TRBJ2-3
abundance: .
CDR3nt: TGTGCCAGTAGCGGTGGGCTAGCGGGAACTCCCTCCACAGATACGCAGTATTTT
CDR3aa: CASSGGLAGTPSTDTQYF

d_gene: .
v_gene: TRBV30
j_gene: TRBJ2-2
abundance: .
CDR3nt: TGTGCCTGTTCGGGAATCCAGAACACCGGGGAGCTGTTTTTT
CDR3aa: CACSGIQNTGELFF

d_gene: .
v_gene: TRBV7-2
j_gene: TRBJ2-7
abundance: once
CDR3nt: TGTGCCAGCAGCTTAATCAGGAACTACGAGCAGTACTTC
CDR3aa: CASSLIRNYEQYF

d_gene: .
v_gene: TRBV18
j_gene: TRBJ2-3
abundance: .
CDR3nt: TGTGCCAGCTCACGTTCCGGGAGCACAGATACGCAGTATTTT
CDR3aa: CASSRSGSTDTQYF

d_gene: TRBD1
v_gene: TRBV20-1
j_gene: TRBJ1-1
abundance: .
CDR3nt: TGCAGTGCTCCCCGTGGACAGGGGGGGGTAGCTTTCTTT
CDR3aa: CSAPRGQGGVAFF

d_gene: .
v_gene: TRBV20-1
j_gene: TRBJ1-3
abundance: .
CDR3nt: TGCAGTGCCAAGGGAGGTCCCGTGGACACCATATATTTT
CDR3aa: CSAKGGPVDTIYF

d_gene: .
v_gene: TRBV20-1
j_gene: TRBJ2-3
abundance: few
CDR3nt: TGCAGTGCTTTACTAGAGCGCTTCCCTGGCACAGATACGCAGTATTTT
CDR3aa: CSALLERFPGTDTQYF

d_gene: TRBD2
v_gene: TRBV20-1
j_gene: TRBJ2-7
abundance: once
CDR3nt: TGCAGTGCTACGGGACTAGCGGGAGTGAGGGAGCAGTACTTC
CDR3aa: CSATGLAGVREQYF

d_gene: TRBD1
v_gene: TRBV2
j_gene: TRBJ1-2
abundance: .
CDR3nt: TGTGCCAGCAGGGGACAGGGGGGCGGCTACACCTTC
CDR3aa: CASRGQGGGYTF

d_gene: .
v_gene: TRBV6-1
j_gene: TRBJ1-5
abundance: .
CDR3nt: TGTGCCAGCAGTGAAACCACAGGGATCACCGGTCAGCCCCAGCATTTT
CDR3aa: CASSETTGITGQPQHF

d_gene: TRBD1
v_gene: TRBV2
j_gene: TRBJ1-2
abundance: few
CDR3nt: TGTGCCAGCAGAGCCTCGGGGACAGGGGCGAATGGCTACACCTTC
CDR3aa: CASRASGTGANGYTF

d_gene: TRBD1
v_gene: TRBV15
j_gene: TRBJ1-5
abundance: few
CDR3nt: TGTGCCACCAGCACCCCAGGGGGAGGGCAGCCCCAGCATTTT
CDR3aa: CATSTPGGGQPQHF

d_gene: .
v_gene: TRBV27
j_gene: TRBJ2-7
abundance: once
CDR3nt: TGTGCCAGCAGTTTGGGGGCAGGACTAGGCGAGCAGTACTTC
CDR3aa: CASSLGAGLGEQYF

d_gene: .
v_gene: TRBV7-8
j_gene: TRBJ2-1
abundance: few
CDR3nt: TGTGCCAGCAGCTTAGCGCACTTGTACAATGAGCAGTTCTTC
CDR3aa: CASSLAHLYNEQFF

d_gene: TRBD2
v_gene: TRBV7-7
j_gene: TRBJ2-5
abundance: .
CDR3nt: TGTGCCAGCAGCTTAGCGTCACTAGCGGGAGAGACCCAGTACTTC
CDR3aa: CASSLASLAGETQYF

d_gene: .
v_gene: TRBV9
j_gene: TRBJ2-5
abundance: once
CDR3nt: TGTGCCAGCAGCGGCTCCATAGTGTCCCGAGAGACCCAGTACTTC
CDR3aa: CASSGSIVSRETQYF

d_gene: TRBD2
v_gene: TRBV28
j_gene: TRBJ2-1
abundance: few
CDR3nt: TGTGCCAGCAGTTCTATTAGGGCTAGCGGACCAACCTACAATGAGCAGTTCTTC
CDR3aa: CASSSIRASGPTYNEQFF

d_gene: .
v_gene: TRBV6-1
j_gene: TRBJ2-3
abundance: .
CDR3nt: TGTGCCAGCAGCCCAAGGGACAAGGGGGCAGATACGCAGTATTTT
CDR3aa: CASSPRDKGADTQYF

d_gene: .
v_gene: TRBV10-3
j_gene: TRBJ2-7
abundance: .
CDR3nt: TGTGCCATCAGTCCCGGTAGGAGGGGGATAACCTACGAGCAGTACTTC
CDR3aa: CAISPGRRGITYEQYF

d_gene: .
v_gene: TRBV20-1
j_gene: TRBJ1-5
abundance: .
CDR3nt: TGCAGTGCTATAGGAGGGCAAAACAAGCCCCAGCATTTT
CDR3aa: CSAIGGQNKPQHF

d_gene: .
v_gene: TRBV7-8
j_gene: TRBJ1-1
abundance: .
CDR3nt: TGTGCCAGCAGCGGACAAATCATGAACACTGAAGCTTTCTTT
CDR3aa: CASSGQIMNTEAFF

d_gene: TRBD1
v_gene: TRBV6-5
j_gene: TRBJ2-1
abundance: .
CDR3nt: TGTGCCAGCAGTTACGAAGACAGGGTCAATGAGCAGTTCTTC
CDR3aa: CASSYEDRVNEQFF

d_gene: .
v_gene: TRBV19
j_gene: TRBJ1-6
abundance: few
CDR3nt: TGTGCCAGTAGTTTTCGACCGGGGGCCGGCAGTAATTCACCCCTCCACTTT
CDR3aa: CASSFRPGAGSNSPLHF

d_gene: TRBD2
v_gene: TRBV20-1
j_gene: TRBJ2-4
abundance: few
CDR3nt: TGCAGTGCTACCCGTCGGGAAGCGGGAGTTACCAAAAACATTCAGTACTTC
CDR3aa: CSATRREAGVTKNIQYF

d_gene: .
v_gene: TRBV7-3
j_gene: TRBJ2-3
abundance: .
CDR3nt: TGTGCCAGCAGCTCACTAGCCGGAGATACGCAGTATTTT
CDR3aa: CASSSLAGDTQYF

d_gene: TRBD2
v_gene: TRBV7-9
j_gene: TRBJ2-2
abundance: .
CDR3nt: TGTGCCAGCAGCTCCTATAGCGGGAGTCCCGGGGAGCTGTTTTTT
CDR3aa: CASSSYSGSPGELFF

d_gene: .
v_gene: TRBV12-3/TRBV12-4
j_gene: TRBJ2-5
abundance: .
CDR3nt: TGTGCCAGCAGACCGCTAAAAGAGACCCAGTACTTC
CDR3aa: CASRPLKETQYF

d_gene: .
v_gene: TRBV6-1
j_gene: TRBJ2-5
abundance: .
CDR3nt: TGTGCCAGCAGGTCTCGGGACTCCAGGGGCCAAGAGACCCAGTACTTC
CDR3aa: CASRSRDSRGQETQYF